The next 22 T cell receptor beta chains were all read from a single sample in a study of brain T cells in children with intractable seizures (dated by TCRdb to the early 2020s). Preparation of the library involved the immunoSEQ multiplex PCR assay. TCRdb stores this immuneACCESS table with in-frame sequences only. Part of the clones is absent; in the studies checked, under half of the shortfall reflects unresolved V genes, and no reason is known for the rest. The sample table records 300,000 to 400,000 clones; 93% of these occur just once. The top ten clonotypes cover 5.7% of the sample. This specimen's time point label, interpreted: blood from clinic visit 5 months post-surgery; TSC patient then seizure free. The source was peripheral blood, collected less than 6 months after surgery. Receptors originate from a boy in the first two years of life with tuberous sclerosis and intractable seizures.

The chain recombines TRBV11-3 with TRBJ2-1; D perhaps matches TRBD2 (6 bases). The CDR3 is 18 residues long. V was shortened by 1 base and J by 5 bases, with 21 bases between the two germline ends. The germline gives CDR1 SGHNT, CDR2 YENEEA. In DNA, the CDR3 is TGTGCCAGCAGCTTAGGTATGAGTGCGGGGACGAAGCACAATGAGCAGTTCTTC. This sequence encodes CASSLGMSAGTKHNEQFF.

This chain joins TRBV24-1 and TRBJ2-2; D ambiguous. Trimming cost V 3 bases and J 0 bases, with 1 base left between them. CDR3 length equals 13 residues. Germline CDR1 is KGHDR and CDR2 is SFDVKD. The chain's CDR3 is CATSDPNTGELFF. The CDR3 nucleotides read TGTGCCACCAGTGATCCGAACACCGGGGAGCTGTTTTTT.

This clone was counted a single time. The J gene is TRBJ2-3, the V gene TRBV6-4; D is possibly TRBD2 (5 bases). Germline V gene lookup returns CDR1 MRHNA and CDR2 SNTAGT. This CDR3 is built from 15 residues. Trimming cost V 4 bases and J 2 bases, with 13 bases left between them. CDR3 nucleotides: TGTGCCAGCAGTGTAACGGCGGGCCACACAGATACGCAGTATTTT. Encoded protein: CASSVTAGHTDTQYF.

V and J are TRBV5-1 and TRBJ2-3; 13 nucleotides agree with TRBD2. V lost 4 bases to trimming and J lost 4 bases; unmatched junction nucleotides: 3. This CDR3 spans 15 amino acids. Germline loops: CDR1 SGHRS, CDR2 YFSETQ. The CDR3 loop is CASSLTSGGADTQYF. CDR3 sequence (DNA): TGCGCCAGCAGCCTTACTAGCGGGGGGGCAGATACGCAGTATTTT. Complete variable domain (other parts from reference TRBV5-1 and TRBJ2-3): KAGVTQTPRYLIKTRGQQVTLSCSPISGHRSVSWYQQTPGQGLQFLFEYFSETQRNKGNFPGRFSGRQFSNSRSEMNVSTLELGDSALYLCASSLTSGGADTQYFGPGTRLTVL.

This chain links TRBV30 with TRBJ2-5; maybe TRBD1 (5 bases). Germline V lookup: CDR1 GTSNPN, CDR2 SVGIG (reference sequence). This CDR3 region has 13 residues. V shed 5 bases and J shed 4 bases, with 14 bases lying between them. This CDR3 reads CAWGADSRETQYF. The CDR3, as DNA: TGTGCCTGGGGGGCTGACTCTCGAGAGACCCAGTACTTC.

The genes are TRBV27 and TRBJ2-5; D might be TRBD1 (6 bases). The ends were cut back, 6 bases at V and 4 bases at J, with 18 bases in the middle. The CDR3 extends over 15 amino acids. The germline V gene encodes CDR1 MNHEY and CDR2 SMNVEV (reference sequence). Here the CDR3 DNA reads TGTGCCAGCAGCCCTATTGATTCGACAGGAGAGACCCAGTACTTC. It specifies CASSPIDSTGETQYF.

This sequence joins TRBV11-2 and TRBJ1-6; no firm D call. The V end lost 8 bases, the J end lost 8 bases, and 16 bases lay between the germline ends. The CDR3 contains 14 residues. CDR1 SGHAT and CDR2 FQNNGV come from the germline V gene. The chain's CDR3 is CASSHLGGDSPLHF. The CDR3 bases are TGTGCCAGCTCGCACCTGGGTGGCGATTCACCCCTCCACTTT.

The chain has TRBV7-8 and TRBJ2-7; 7 bases are a match to TRBD2. The CDR3 extends over 18 amino acids. Germline V gene data show CDR1 as SGHVS and CDR2 as FQNEAQ. Trimming at V came to 2 bases and at J to 4 bases, leaving 17 bases not matched to a gene. The CDR3 protein is CASSLTVPAGLDPYEQYF. In DNA, the CDR3 is TGTGCCAGCAGCTTAACTGTACCAGCGGGACTCGACCCATACGAGCAGTACTTC.

The CDR3 bases are TGTGCCAGTAGTTCTCTCGTTGGGACTGACAGGTATCAAGCTTTCTTT. This sequence encodes CASSSLVGTDRYQAFF. The V call is TRBV19, the J call TRBJ1-1, with D maybe TRBD1 (6 bases). Trimming took off 5 bases at V and 9 bases at J, with 25 bases between the two ends. CDR3 length equals 16 residues. In germline, CDR1 is LNHDA, CDR2 SQIVND (reference sequence).

The rearrangement links TRBV30 to TRBJ2-5; 9 bases agree with TRBD1. V shed 1 base, J shed 4 bases, and the junction held 4 bases outside the gene matches. Germline CDR1 and CDR2: GTSNPN and SVGIG (reference sequence). The CDR3 is 14 amino acids. CDR3 protein: CAWSGGQGGETQYF. The CDR3 nucleotides are TGTGCCTGGAGTGGGGGACAGGGAGGAGAGACCCAGTACTTC.

The V gene is TRBV6-5, the J gene TRBJ1-2; D is uncertain. The CDR3 has 14 amino acids. V was clipped by 4 bases and J by 4 bases, with 13 bases between them. Germline V gene data show CDR1 as MNHEY and CDR2 as SVGAGI. The CDR3: CASSSNPSSYGYTF. The CDR3, as DNA: TGTGCCAGCAGTTCCAACCCTAGCTCCTATGGCTACACCTTC.

V gene TRBV30 combines with J gene TRBJ1-1; D uncertain. Germline CDR1 is GTSNPN and CDR2 is SVGIG (reference sequence). The CDR3 contains 12 residues. V was trimmed by 3 bases and J by 0 bases, leaving 5 bases between them. This CDR3 reads CAWRDMNTEAFF. The CDR3 region has the DNA TGTGCCTGGAGGGATATGAACACTGAAGCTTTCTTT.

This chain joins TRBV11-2 and TRBJ2-5, with TRBD2 identical over 12 bases. After removal of 4 bases from V and 0 bases from J, the junction contained 6 bases not matched to a gene. CDR1 is SGHAT, CDR2 FQNNGV, per germline. The CDR3 totals 17 residues. Written as DNA, the CDR3 is TGTGCCAGCAGCTCACTAGCGGGAGGTCGGTACCAAGAGACCCAGTACTTC. Translated, it gives CASSSLAGGRYQETQYF.

Written as DNA, the CDR3 is TGCGCCAGCAGCTTGGAAGGAGGGTCCGGGGAGCTGTTTTTT. It specifies CASSLEGGSGELFF. The V and J genes are TRBV5-1 and TRBJ2-2; maybe TRBD2 (6 bases). Per germline, CDR1 SGHRS and CDR2 YFSETQ. Between the trimmed V and J ends, which lost 0 bases and 6 bases, there was a span of 9 bases. CDR3 size: 14 residues.

This chain uses TRBV5-8 with TRBJ2-7; no reliable D call. Germline loops: CDR1 SGHTS, CDR2 YDEGEE. This CDR3 has 13 residues. V shed 2 bases and J shed 4 bases, with 10 bases lying between them. The CDR3 protein is CASSLRDGYEQYF. The DNA for the CDR3 is TGTGCCAGCAGCTTACGAGACGGTTACGAGCAGTACTTC.

V and J are TRBV2 and TRBJ2-1; D remains ambiguous. The germline CDR1 and CDR2 sequences are SNHLY and FYNNEI. This CDR3 spans 14 amino acids. The ends were cut back, 2 bases at V and 7 bases at J, with 12 bases in the middle. Here the CDR3 reads CASSEPTTRNEQFF. The CDR3 coding sequence is TGTGCCAGCAGTGAACCTACAACGAGAAATGAGCAGTTCTTC.

The chain joins TRBV7-9 to TRBJ1-4; D is unresolved. Germline V gene lookup returns CDR1 SEHNR and CDR2 FQNEAQ (reference sequence). Trimming stripped 2 bases from V and 5 bases from J, with 12 bases between. CDR3 size: 15 residues. CDR3 sequence: CASSLKAISNEKLFF. The CDR3 bases are TGTGCCAGCAGCTTAAAGGCGATTTCAAATGAAAAACTGTTTTTT.

This chain links TRBV18 with TRBJ1-3; possible D gene TRBD1, 6 bases. CDR3 length: 16 residues. Per germline, CDR1 KGHSH and CDR2 LQKENI. V shed 9 bases and J shed 0 bases, with 18 bases lying between them. CDR3 nucleotides: TGTGCCAGTAGTCGTCTCCGGGACACCTCTGGAAACACCATATATTTT. It is translated as CASSRLRDTSGNTIYF. Filled out from reference TRBV18 and TRBJ1-3, the complete variable domain reads NAGVMQNPRHLVRRRGQEARLRCSPMKGHSHVYWYRQLPEEGLKFMVYLQKENIIDESGMPKERFSAEFPKEGPSILRIQQVVRGDSAAYFCASSRLRDTSGNTIYFGEGSWLTVV.

This chain joins TRBV7-8 and TRBJ2-3, with D possibly being TRBD1 or TRBD2 (5 bases each). CDR1 is SGHVS and CDR2 is FQNEAQ in the germline V gene. Trimming cost V 5 bases and J 0 bases, with 18 bases left between them. The length of the CDR3 is 17 residues. The DNA of the CDR3 is TGTGCCAGCAGCCATCAGGGAGAGGGTTTGAGCACAGATACGCAGTATTTT. It translates to CASSHQGEGLSTDTQYF. The full variable domain, in which reference TRBV7-8 and TRBJ2-3 provide the parts outside the CDR3, is GAGVSQSPRYKVAKRGQDVALRCDPISGHVSLFWYQQALGQGPEFLTYFQNEAQLDKSGLPSDRFFAERPEGSVSTLKIQRTQQEDSAVYLCASSHQGEGLSTDTQYFGPGTRLTVL.

The rearrangement links TRBV27 to TRBJ2-1; D not resolved. CDR1 and CDR2 (germline): MNHEY, SMNVEV (reference sequence). The CDR3 length is 14 residues. Trimming shortened V by 5 bases and J by 8 bases, and 16 bases separated the two germline ends. The CDR3 spells CASSRRLGPHEQFF. Written as DNA, the CDR3 is TGTGCCAGCAGTCGTCGCCTCGGCCCCCATGAGCAGTTCTTC.

This rearrangement joins TRBV7-2 to TRBJ2-1; D call uncertain. Trimming took 4 bases from V and 16 from J, leaving 8 bases between them. The CDR3 runs to 9 residues. Germline V lookup: CDR1 SGHTA, CDR2 FQGNSA. CDR3 in DNA: TGTGCCAGCAGCTCCCAGGAATTCTTC. Its translation: CASSSQEFF.

The chain recombines TRBV19 with TRBJ1-5; D not resolved. In germline, CDR1 is LNHDA, CDR2 SQIVND (reference sequence). With 7 bases removed from V and 0 bases from J, the gap between germline ends came to 10 bases. CDR3 length: 14 amino acids. The CDR3 coding sequence is TGTGCCAGTACCTTTGGGGTTAGCAATCAGCCCCAGCATTTT. Its translation is CASTFGVSNQPQHF.